This T cell receptor beta chain was profiled in a study of blood T cell repertoires in COVID-19. Generated by immunoSEQ multiplex PCR, the TCRdb table keeps only in-frame clones and is missing some. Of 250,000 to 400,000 clones listed, roughly 88% are singletons. This CDR3 has 14 amino acids. CDR1 and CDR2 (germline): MNHEY, SVGAGI. V dropped 4 bases and J dropped 9; count of bases not matched to a gene: 4. What was sequenced was peripheral blood. The J gene is TRBJ1-6, the V gene TRBV6-5, with 9 bases aligning to TRBD1. The clonotype comes from a woman aged 30 to 39 with COVID-19, enrolled during active disease. The CDR3 is CASSSGQGPSPLHF. The CDR3 coding sequence is TGTGCCAGCAGTTCGGGACAGGGTCCTTCACCCCTCCACTTT.